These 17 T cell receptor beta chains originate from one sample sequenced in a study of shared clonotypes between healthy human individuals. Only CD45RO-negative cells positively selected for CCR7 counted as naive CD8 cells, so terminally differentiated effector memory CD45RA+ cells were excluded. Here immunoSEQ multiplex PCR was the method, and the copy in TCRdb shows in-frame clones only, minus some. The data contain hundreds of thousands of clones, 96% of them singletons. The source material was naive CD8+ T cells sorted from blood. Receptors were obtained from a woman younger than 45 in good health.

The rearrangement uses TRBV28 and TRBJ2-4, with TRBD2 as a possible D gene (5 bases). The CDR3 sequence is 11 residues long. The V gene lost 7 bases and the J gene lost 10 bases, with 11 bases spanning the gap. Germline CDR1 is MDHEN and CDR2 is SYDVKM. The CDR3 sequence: CASTQGGIQYF. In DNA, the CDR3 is TGTGCCAGCACCCAAGGAGGAATTCAGTACTTC.

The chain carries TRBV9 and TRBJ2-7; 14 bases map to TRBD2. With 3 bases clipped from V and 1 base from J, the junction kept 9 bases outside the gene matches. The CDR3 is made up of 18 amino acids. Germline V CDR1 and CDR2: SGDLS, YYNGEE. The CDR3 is CASSEGTSGSPGSYEQYF. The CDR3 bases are TGTGCCAGCAGCGAGGGGACTAGCGGGAGCCCCGGGTCCTACGAGCAGTACTTC.

Here the CDR3 DNA reads TGTGCCAGCAGCACCGCGAGGATTGGTGCCAAAAACATTCAGTACTTC. Translated, it gives CASSTARIGAKNIQYF. This chain uses TRBV7-8 with TRBJ2-4; D is uncertain. Germline loops: CDR1 SGHVS, CDR2 FQNEAQ. The CDR3 extends over 16 amino acids. Trimming removed 5 bases at V and 1 base at J, with 15 bases between.

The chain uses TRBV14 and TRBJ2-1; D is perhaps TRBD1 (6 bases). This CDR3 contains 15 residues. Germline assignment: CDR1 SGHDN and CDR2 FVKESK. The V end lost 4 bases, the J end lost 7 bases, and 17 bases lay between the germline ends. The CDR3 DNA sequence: TGTGCCAGCAGCCCTCCACAGGGCTGGGGGAATGAGCAGTTCTTC. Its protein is CASSPPQGWGNEQFF.

The CDR3 loop is CASSYDGGVTQYF. Written as DNA, the CDR3 is TGTGCCAGCAGCTACGACGGTGGGGTGACCCAGTACTTC. The chain is built from TRBV27 and TRBJ2-5; no definite D call. Deletions cut 6 bases from V and 7 bases from J, with 15 bases between. There are 13 residues in the CDR3. CDR1 is MNHEY, CDR2 SMNVEV, per germline (reference sequence).

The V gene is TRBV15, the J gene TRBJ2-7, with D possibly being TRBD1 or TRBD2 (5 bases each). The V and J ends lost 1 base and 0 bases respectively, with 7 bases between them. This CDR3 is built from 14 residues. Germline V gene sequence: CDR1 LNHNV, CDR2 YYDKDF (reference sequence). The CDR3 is CATSRAGTSYEQYF. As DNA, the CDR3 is TGTGCCACCAGCAGAGCTGGGACCTCCTACGAGCAGTACTTC.

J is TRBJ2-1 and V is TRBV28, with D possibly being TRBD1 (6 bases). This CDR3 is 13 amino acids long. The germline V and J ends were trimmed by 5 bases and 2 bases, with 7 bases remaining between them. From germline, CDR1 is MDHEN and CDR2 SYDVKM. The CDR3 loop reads CASSTGPYNEQFF. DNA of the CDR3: TGTGCCAGCAGTACAGGGCCCTACAATGAGCAGTTCTTC.

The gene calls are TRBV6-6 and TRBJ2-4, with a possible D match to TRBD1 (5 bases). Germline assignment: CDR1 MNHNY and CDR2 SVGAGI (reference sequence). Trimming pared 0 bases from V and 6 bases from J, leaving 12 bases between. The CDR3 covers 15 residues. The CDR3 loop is CASSYSGAARNIQYF. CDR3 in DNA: TGTGCCAGCAGTTACTCTGGGGCAGCGAGAAACATTCAGTACTTC.

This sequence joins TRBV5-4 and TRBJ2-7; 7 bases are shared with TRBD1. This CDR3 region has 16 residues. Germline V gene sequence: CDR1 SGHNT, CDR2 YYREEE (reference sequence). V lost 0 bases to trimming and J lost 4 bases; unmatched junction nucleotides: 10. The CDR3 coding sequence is TGTGCCAGCAGCTTGGGAGGCAGGGGGATCGTATACGAGCAGTACTTC. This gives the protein CASSLGGRGIVYEQYF.

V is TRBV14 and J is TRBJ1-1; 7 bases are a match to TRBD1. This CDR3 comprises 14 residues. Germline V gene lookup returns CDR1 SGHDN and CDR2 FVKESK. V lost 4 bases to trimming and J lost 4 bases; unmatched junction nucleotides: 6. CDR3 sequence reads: CASSPYRGGTEAFF. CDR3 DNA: TGTGCCAGCAGCCCGTACAGGGGTGGCACTGAAGCTTTCTTT.

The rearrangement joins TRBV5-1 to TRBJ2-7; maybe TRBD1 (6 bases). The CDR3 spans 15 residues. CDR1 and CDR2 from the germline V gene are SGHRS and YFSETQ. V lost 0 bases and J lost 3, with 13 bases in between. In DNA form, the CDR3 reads TGCGCCAGCAGCTTGGAGGACAGTTCCCACTACGAGCAGTACTTC. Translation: CASSLEDSSHYEQYF.

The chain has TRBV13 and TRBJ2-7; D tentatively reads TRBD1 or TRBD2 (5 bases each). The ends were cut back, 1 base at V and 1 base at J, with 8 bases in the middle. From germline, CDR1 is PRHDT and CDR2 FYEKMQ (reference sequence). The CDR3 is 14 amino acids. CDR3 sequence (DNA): TGTGCCAGCAGCTTAGCATGGGGGTCCTACGAGCAGTACTTC. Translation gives CASSLAWGSYEQYF.

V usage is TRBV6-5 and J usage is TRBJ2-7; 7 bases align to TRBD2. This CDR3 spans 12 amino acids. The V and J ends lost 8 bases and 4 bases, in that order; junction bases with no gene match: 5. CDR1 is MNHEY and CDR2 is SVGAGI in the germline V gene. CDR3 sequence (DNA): TGTGCCAGCGGACGGGAGGTTTACGAGCAGTACTTC. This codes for CASGREVYEQYF.

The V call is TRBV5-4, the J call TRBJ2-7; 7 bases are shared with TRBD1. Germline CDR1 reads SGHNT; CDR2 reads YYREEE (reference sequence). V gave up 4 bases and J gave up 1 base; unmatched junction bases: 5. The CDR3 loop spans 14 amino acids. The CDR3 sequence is CASSADRVSYEQYF. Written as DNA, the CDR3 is TGTGCCAGCAGCGCAGACAGGGTATCCTACGAGCAGTACTTC.

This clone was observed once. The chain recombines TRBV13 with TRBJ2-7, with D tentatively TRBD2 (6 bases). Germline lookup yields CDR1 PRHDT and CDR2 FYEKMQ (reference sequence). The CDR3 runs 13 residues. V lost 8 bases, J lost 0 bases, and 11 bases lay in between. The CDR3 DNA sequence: TGTGCCAGCTCGAGACTAGACTCCTACGAGCAGTACTTC. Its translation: CASSRLDSYEQYF.

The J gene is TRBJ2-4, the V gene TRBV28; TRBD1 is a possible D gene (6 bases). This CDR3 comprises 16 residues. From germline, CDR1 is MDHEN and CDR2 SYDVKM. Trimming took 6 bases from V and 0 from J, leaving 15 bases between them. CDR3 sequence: CASSPGQLLAKNIQYF. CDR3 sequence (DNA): TGTGCCAGCAGCCCCGGACAGCTCCTAGCCAAAAACATTCAGTACTTC.

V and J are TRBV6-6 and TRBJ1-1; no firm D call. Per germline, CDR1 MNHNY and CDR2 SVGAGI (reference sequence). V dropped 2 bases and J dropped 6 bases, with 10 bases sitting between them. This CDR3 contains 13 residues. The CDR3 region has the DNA TGTGCCAGCAGTTACGGCGGTTCCCCTGAAGCTTTCTTT. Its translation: CASSYGGSPEAFF.